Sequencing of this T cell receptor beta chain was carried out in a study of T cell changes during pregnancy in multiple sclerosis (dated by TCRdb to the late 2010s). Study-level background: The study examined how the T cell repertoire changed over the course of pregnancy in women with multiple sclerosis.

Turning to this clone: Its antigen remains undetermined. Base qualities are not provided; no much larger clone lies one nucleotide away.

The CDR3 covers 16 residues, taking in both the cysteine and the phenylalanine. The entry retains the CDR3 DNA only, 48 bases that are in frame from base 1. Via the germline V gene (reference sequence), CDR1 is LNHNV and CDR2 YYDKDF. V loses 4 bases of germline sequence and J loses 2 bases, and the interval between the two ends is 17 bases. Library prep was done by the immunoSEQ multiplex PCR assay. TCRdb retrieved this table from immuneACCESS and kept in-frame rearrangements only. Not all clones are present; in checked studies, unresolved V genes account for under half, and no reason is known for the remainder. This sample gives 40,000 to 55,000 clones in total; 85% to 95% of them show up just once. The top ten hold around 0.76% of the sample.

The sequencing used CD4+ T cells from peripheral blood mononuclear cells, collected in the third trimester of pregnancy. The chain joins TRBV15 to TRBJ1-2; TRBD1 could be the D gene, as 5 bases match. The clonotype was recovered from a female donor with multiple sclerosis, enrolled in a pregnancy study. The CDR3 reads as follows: CATSTSMGGENYGYTF. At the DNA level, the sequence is TGTGCCACCAGCACCTCGATGGGGGGAGAGAACTATGGCTACACCTTC.